This paragraph reports one TCR beta chain. This entry is derived from a study of monozygotic twins with inflammatory bowel disease. Donors each gave around 2.6 ml of blood. CDR3 size: 16 residues. Germline loops: CDR1 MNHNS, CDR2 SASEGT. cDNA was made in eight separate reactions per sample. Researchers used template switching to add UMIs featuring a 6-nucleotide sample barcode. PCR of TCRalpha and TCRbeta cDNA was nested, with two rounds of about 15 and 9 cycles. Each CDR3 protein gets one entry in TCRdb, which reprocessed the 5' RACE reads and gives no DNA. In total, the table holds 300,000 to 350,000 distinct CDR3 sequences.

The sequenced material came from blood. The clonotype originates from a human donor with ulcerative colitis or Crohn's disease, or a healthy co-twin of an affected twin (not recorded which). The gene calls are TRBV6-1 and TRBJ2-5; as DNA is missing, the TRBD2 call by TCRdb cannot be tested. CDR3: CASSDLGGGSQETQYF.